This T cell receptor (beta chain) emerged from a study of technical replicates of blood from a handful of donors. The table came from immunoSEQ multiplex PCR; TCRdb's copy has only in-frame clones and leaves some out. In the table there are some 70,000 clones, about 89% of which are singletons. Sequenced: PBMCs. This sequence originates from a human donor in good health. Some clones in this sample may be carry-over from other donors' samples.

CDR3 nucleotide sequence: TGCGCCAGCAGCCCATCCTCAGGTGTTAGCTCCTACAATGAGCAGTTCTTC. Protein product: CASSPSSGVSSYNEQFF. The rearrangement links TRBV5-1 to TRBJ2-1, with no clear D. The CDR3 runs 17 residues. V lost 4 bases, J lost 0 bases, and 17 bases lay in between. Germline-derived CDR1 and CDR2 are SGHRS and YFSETQ.